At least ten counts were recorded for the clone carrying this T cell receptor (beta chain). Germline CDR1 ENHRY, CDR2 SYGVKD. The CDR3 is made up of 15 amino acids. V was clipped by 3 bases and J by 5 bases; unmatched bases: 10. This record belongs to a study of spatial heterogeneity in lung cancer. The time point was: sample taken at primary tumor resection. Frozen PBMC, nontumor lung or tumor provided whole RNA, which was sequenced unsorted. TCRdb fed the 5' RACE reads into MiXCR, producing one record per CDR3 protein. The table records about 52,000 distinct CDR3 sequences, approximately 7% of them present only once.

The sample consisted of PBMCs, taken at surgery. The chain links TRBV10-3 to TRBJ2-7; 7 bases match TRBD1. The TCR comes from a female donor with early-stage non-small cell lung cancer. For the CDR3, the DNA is TGTGCCATCAGTGATACAGGGGTTTGGGCCAACGAGCAGTACTTC. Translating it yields CAISDTGVWANEQYF.